The entry that follows covers one TCR beta chain sequence. These data come from a study of T cell changes during pregnancy in multiple sclerosis. Trimming shortened V by 2 bases and J by 4 bases, and 10 bases separated the two germline ends. The CDR3 spans 14 residues. In germline, CDR1 is SGHNT, CDR2 YYREEE (reference sequence). Sequencing was performed with immunoSEQ multiplex PCR; in TCRdb, only in-frame clones are kept and a portion is missing. The sample shows about 72,000 clones, 91% of them seen only once. Here the sequenced sample was peripheral blood, taken in the third trimester of pregnancy. The sequence was collected from a female donor in good health, enrolled as a control in a pregnancy study. The V gene is TRBV5-4, the J gene TRBJ1-5; the D gene is possibly TRBD1 (5 bases). The CDR3 protein is CASSFAGGNQPQHF. The CDR3 DNA follows: TGTGCCAGCAGCTTTGCGGGGGGAAATCAGCCCCAGCATTTT.